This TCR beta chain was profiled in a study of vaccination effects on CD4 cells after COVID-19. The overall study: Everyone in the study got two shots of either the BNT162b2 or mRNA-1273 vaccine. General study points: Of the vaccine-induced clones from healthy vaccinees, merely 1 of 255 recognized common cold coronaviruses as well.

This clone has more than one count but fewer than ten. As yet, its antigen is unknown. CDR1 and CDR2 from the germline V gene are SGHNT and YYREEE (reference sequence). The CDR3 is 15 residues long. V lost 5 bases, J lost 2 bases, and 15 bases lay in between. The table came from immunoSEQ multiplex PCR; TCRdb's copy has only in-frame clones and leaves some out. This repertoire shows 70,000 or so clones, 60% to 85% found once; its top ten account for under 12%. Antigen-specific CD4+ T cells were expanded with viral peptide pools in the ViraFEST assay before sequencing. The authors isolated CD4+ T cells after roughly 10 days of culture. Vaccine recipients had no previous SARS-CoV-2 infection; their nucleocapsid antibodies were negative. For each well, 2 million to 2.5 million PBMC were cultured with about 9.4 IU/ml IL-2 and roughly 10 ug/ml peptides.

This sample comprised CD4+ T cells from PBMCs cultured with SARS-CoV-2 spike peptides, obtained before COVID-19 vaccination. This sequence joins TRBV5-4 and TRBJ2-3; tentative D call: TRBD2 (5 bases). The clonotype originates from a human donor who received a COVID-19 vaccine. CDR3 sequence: CASRRAGSYTDTQYF. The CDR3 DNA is TGTGCCAGCAGGAGGGCCGGGTCCTACACAGATACGCAGTATTTT.